This TCR beta chain was profiled in a study of T cells in Graves' hyperthyroidism and ophthalmopathy. For the study at large: The authors collected peripheral blood at initial diagnosis, before any treatment.

Patients affected by ophthalmopathy presented a Clinical Activity Score of at least 3, a NOSPECS grade of at least 4, and disease duration below 3 months. Uncontrolled infection, other autoimmune disease, pregnancy or lactation barred patients from enrollment. The CDR3 contains 14 residues. Germline trimming cut 1 base from V and 6 bases from J; bases unmatched to any gene: 0. CDR1 is SEHNR, CDR2 FQNEAQ, per germline (reference sequence). There are a few counts of this clonotype. Amplified TCR beta CDR3 regions came from RNA transcripts. The primer set for the first-round RT-PCR of the TCR CDR3 was HTBI. TCRdb redid the calling of the multiplex PCR reads with MiXCR, one entry per CDR3 protein. The data contain around 620,000 distinct CDR3 sequences, 13% to 15% of them seen just once; the ten biggest clones take up around 7%.

The sequenced material came from blood. The chain is built from TRBV7-9 and TRBJ1-4, with 9 bases identical to TRBD1. The source of this sequence is a woman between 18 and 29 years old with Graves' ophthalmopathy. CDR3 residues: CASSLGDRDEKLFF. Here the CDR3 DNA reads TGTGCCAGCAGCTTAGGGGACAGGGATGAAAAACTGTTTTTT.